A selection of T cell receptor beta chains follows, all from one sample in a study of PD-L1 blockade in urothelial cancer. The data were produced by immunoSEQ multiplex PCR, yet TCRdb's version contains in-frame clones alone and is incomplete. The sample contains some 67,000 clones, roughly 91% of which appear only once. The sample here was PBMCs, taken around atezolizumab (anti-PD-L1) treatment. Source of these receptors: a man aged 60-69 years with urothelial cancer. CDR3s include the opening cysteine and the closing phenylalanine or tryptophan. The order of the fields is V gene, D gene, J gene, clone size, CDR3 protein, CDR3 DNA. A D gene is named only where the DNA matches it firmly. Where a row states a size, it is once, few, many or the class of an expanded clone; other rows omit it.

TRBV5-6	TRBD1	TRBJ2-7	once	CASSLVSAGGVWNF	TGTGCCAGCAGCTTGGTATCGGCAGGGGGCGTTTGGAACTTC
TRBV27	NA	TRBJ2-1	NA	CASSLRPRSSYNEQFF	TGTGCCAGCAGTTTAAGACCGAGGAGCTCCTACAATGAGCAGTTCTTC
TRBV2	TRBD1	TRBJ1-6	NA	CASSAQGVGSPLHF	TGTGCCAGCAGTGCACAGGGGGTTGGATCACCCCTCCACTTT
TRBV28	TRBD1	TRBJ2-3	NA	CASSLWGQGTDTQYF	TGTGCCAGCAGTTTATGGGGACAGGGAACAGATACGCAGTATTTT
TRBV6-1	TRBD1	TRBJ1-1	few	CASSNTGVGTEAFF	TGTGCCAGCAGTAACACAGGGGTTGGCACTGAAGCTTTCTTT
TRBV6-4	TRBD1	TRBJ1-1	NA	CASSATGVSDYAEAFF	TGTGCCAGCAGTGCGACAGGGGTGAGTGATTACGCTGAAGCTTTCTTT
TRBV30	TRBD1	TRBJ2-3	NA	CAWSSRDSERIRTDTQYF	TGTGCCTGGAGTAGCCGGGACAGCGAGAGGATAAGGACAGATACGCAGTATTTT
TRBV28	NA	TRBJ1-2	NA	CASSAQLNYGYTF	TGTGCCAGCAGTGCACAGTTAAACTATGGCTACACCTTC
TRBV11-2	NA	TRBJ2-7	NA	CASSPDGRSSYEQYF	TGTGCCAGCAGCCCCGACGGTAGGAGCTCCTACGAGCAGTACTTC
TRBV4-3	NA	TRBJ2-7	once	CASSQDRYYEQYF	TGCGCCAGCAGCCAAGATCGGTACTACGAGCAGTACTTC
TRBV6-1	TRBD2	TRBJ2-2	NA	CASSEGIAGVSGELFF	TGTGCCAGCAGTGAAGGGATAGCGGGGGTATCCGGGGAGCTGTTTTTT
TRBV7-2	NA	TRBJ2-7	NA	CASSFKHDSAYEQYF	TGTGCCAGCAGCTTCAAACACGACAGCGCATACGAGCAGTACTTC
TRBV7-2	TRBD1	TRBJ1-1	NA	CASRGTGVTEAFF	TGTGCCAGCAGGGGGACAGGGGTCACTGAAGCTTTCTTT
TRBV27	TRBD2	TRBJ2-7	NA	CASQRDSYEQYF	TGTGCCAGTCAGCGGGACTCCTACGAGCAGTACTTC
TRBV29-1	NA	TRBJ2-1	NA	CSVRTNPGDEQFF	TGCAGCGTGAGGACAAACCCAGGGGATGAGCAGTTCTTC
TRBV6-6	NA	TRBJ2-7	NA	CASSSGGTGHIEQYF	TGTGCCAGCAGCTCCGGCGGGACCGGACATATCGAGCAGTACTTC
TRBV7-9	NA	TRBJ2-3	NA	CASSSSTGFHTQYF	TGTGCCAGCAGCTCGTCGACCGGGTTCCATACGCAGTATTTT
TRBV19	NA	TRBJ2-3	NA	CASSIFAEPTDTQYF	TGTGCCAGTAGTATTTTTGCGGAACCCACAGATACGCAGTATTTT
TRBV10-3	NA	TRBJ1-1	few	CAISESGRVSEAFF	TGTGCCATCAGTGAGTCAGGGAGGGTGTCTGAAGCTTTCTTT
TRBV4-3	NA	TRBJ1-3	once	CASSQERGSGNTIYF	TGCGCCAGCAGCCAAGAACGCGGTTCTGGAAACACCATATATTTT
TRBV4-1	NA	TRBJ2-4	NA	CASSQESANIQYF	TGCGCCAGCAGCCAAGAGTCAGCGAACATTCAGTACTTC
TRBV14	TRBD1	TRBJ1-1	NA	CASSASTGGRTEAFF	TGTGCCAGCAGCGCCTCTACAGGGGGGAGGACTGAAGCTTTCTTT
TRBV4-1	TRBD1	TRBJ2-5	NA	CASSQTRDSKETQYF	TGCGCCAGCAGCCAAACCCGGGACAGCAAAGAGACCCAGTACTTC
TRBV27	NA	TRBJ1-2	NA	CASSLSRQTSNYGYTF	TGTGCCAGCAGTTTAAGCCGACAGACCTCTAACTATGGCTACACCTTC
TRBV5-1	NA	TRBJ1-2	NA	CASRVSGTYGYTF	TGCGCCAGCAGAGTATCCGGGACTTATGGCTACACCTTC
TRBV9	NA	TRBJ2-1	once	CASSAYGGVLDEQFF	TGTGCCAGCAGTGCCTATGGAGGGGTCCTCGATGAGCAGTTCTTC
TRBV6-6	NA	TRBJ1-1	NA	CAVGDQNTEAFF	TGTGCGGTGGGCGATCAGAACACTGAAGCTTTCTTT
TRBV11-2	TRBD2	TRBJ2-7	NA	CASSLGPGGRLSEQYF	TGTGCCAGCAGCTTAGGACCGGGGGGGCGTCTAAGCGAGCAGTACTTC
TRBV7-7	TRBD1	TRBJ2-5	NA	CASSLGTAQETQYF	TGTGCCAGCAGCTTGGGGACAGCCCAAGAGACCCAGTACTTC
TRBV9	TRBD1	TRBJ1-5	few	CASSLGQGANQPQHF	TGTGCCAGCAGCCTGGGACAGGGTGCTAATCAGCCCCAGCATTTT
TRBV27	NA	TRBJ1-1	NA	CASRSDLRPGRTEAFF	TGTGCCAGCAGATCGGACTTAAGACCCGGCCGGACTGAAGCTTTCTTT
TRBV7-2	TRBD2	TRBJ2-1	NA	CASSLVAGRNNEQFF	TGTGCCAGCAGCTTGGTAGCGGGAAGGAATAATGAGCAGTTCTTC
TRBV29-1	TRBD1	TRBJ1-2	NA	CSGGAGGNYGYTF	TGCAGCGGGGGGGCAGGGGGCAACTATGGCTACACCTTC
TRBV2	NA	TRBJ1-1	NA	CASSEAEPAATFF	TGTGCCAGCAGTGAAGCGGAGCCGGCTGCAACTTTCTTT
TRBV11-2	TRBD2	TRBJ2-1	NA	CASKWTSGTNEQFF	TGTGCCAGCAAGTGGACTAGCGGGACAAATGAGCAGTTCTTC